This T cell receptor beta chain was sequenced for a study of cytomegalovirus exposure and HLA in healthy donors. Repertoires were generated with immunoSEQ multiplex PCR, while TCRdb's copy carries only in-frame clones and drops some. The sample shows 150,000 to 200,000 clones, about 81% of them seen only once. Study results and limitations: The CMV antigen specificity of three CMV-associated chains was confirmed through in vitro analysis. The tendency of first-cohort TCR clusters to co-occur in the 120 or so validation repertoires emerged from a later analysis. There were approximately 150 TCR beta chains listed as cytomegalovirus-associated.

The sample holds a few counts of this clone. Its antigen is unidentified. The sequencing sample was made of PBMCs. The TCR was taken from a woman younger than 45 in good health and CMV-seronegative.

In DNA form, the CDR3 reads TGTGCCTGGGGACAGGGAGGAACTGAAGCTTTCTTT. Protein: CAWGQGGTEAFF. This chain joins TRBV30 and TRBJ1-1; 8 nucleotides agree with TRBD1. The CDR3 consists of 12 residues. Per germline, CDR1 GTSNPN and CDR2 SVGIG (reference sequence). J gave up 5 bases and V 5 bases, and 4 bases lay outside the gene matches.